Listed here are 19 T cell receptor beta chains from one sample, sequenced in a study of T-cell reconstitution after alpha-beta-depleted transplantation in children. Preparing the TCRbeta library involved the use of unique molecular identifiers. One entry per CDR3 protein, called by TCRdb with MiXCR from the PCR reads. The sample holds over 400,000 distinct CDR3 sequences, about an eighth seen once. The specimen comprised PBMCs from the stem cell graft donor, sampled from the stem cell graft. The receptors stem from a human donor who donated a stem cell graft to a child with combined immunodeficiency.

This clonotype was seen a few times. This rearrangement joins TRBV29-1 to TRBJ1-1; no reliable D call. This CDR3 comprises 12 residues. Germline CDR1 and CDR2: SQVTM and ANQGSEA. The V end was cut by 6 bases, the J end by 0 bases, with 8 bases between. The CDR3 region has the DNA TGCAGCGTCCAAGCCTTGAACACTGAAGCTTTCTTT. This gives the protein CSVQALNTEAFF. Combining the CDR3 with reference TRBV29-1 and TRBJ1-1 gives the whole variable domain SAVISQKPSRDICQRGTSLTIQCQVDSQVTMMFWYRQQPGQSLTLIATANQGSEATYESGFVIDKFPISRPNLTFSTLTVSNMSPEDSSIYLCSVQALNTEAFFGQGTRLTVV.

This clonotype turned up a few times. J is TRBJ2-3 and V is TRBV27; D remains ambiguous. The germline CDR1 and CDR2 sequences are MNHEY and SMNVEV (reference sequence). The CDR3 length is 17 residues. Trimming shortened V by 1 base and J by 0 bases, and 14 bases separated the two germline ends. CDR3 bases: TGTGCCAGCAGTTTATTTTTCCAGGCGCCGAGCACAGATACGCAGTATTTT. Translating gives CASSLFFQAPSTDTQYF.

Only a few counts were recorded for this clonotype. This chain joins TRBV4-3 and TRBJ2-7; 9 nucleotides align to TRBD2. Germline CDR1 LGHNA, CDR2 YSLEER. The V segment lost 2 bases and the J segment 2 bases; nucleotides outside the gene matches: 4. CDR3 size: 15 residues. CDR3 sequence reads: CASSQSASGTYEQYF. The CDR3 nucleotides are TGCGCCAGCAGCCAATCGGCTAGCGGGACCTACGAGCAGTACTTC.

The chain employs TRBV7-2 and TRBJ2-2; TRBD2 matches 9 bases. The CDR3 covers 15 residues. V dropped 5 bases and J dropped 6; count of bases not matched to a gene: 7. CDR1 and CDR2 from the germline V gene are SGHTA and FQGNSA. The CDR3 region is CASSLYSGSPGELFF. DNA of the CDR3: TGTGCCAGCAGCCTCTATAGCGGGAGCCCCGGGGAGCTGTTTTTT.

The chain recombines TRBV15 with TRBJ2-6; 10 bases line up with TRBD1. The trim removed 5 bases at V and 2 bases at J, leaving 6 bases unmatched. This CDR3 contains 17 residues. Germline V lookup: CDR1 LNHNV, CDR2 YYDKDF (reference sequence). The CDR3 DNA reads as TGTGCCACCAGCGTGGGACAGGGGACTCCTGGGGCCAACGTCCTGACTTTC. It is translated as CATSVGQGTPGANVLTF.

The chain carries TRBV4-3 and TRBJ1-3; 7 bases are a match to TRBD1. CDR3 length equals 18 residues. Germline CDR1 is LGHNA and CDR2 is YSLEER. The V segment lost 4 bases and the J segment 4 bases; nucleotides outside the gene matches: 16. For the CDR3, the DNA is TGCGCCAGCAGCCCCGGGACAGTAATTCGAGGGGGCGGAAACACCATATATTTT. Protein product: CASSPGTVIRGGGNTIYF.

The chain has TRBV29-1 and TRBJ1-4; D unresolved. Trimming took off 7 bases at V and 8 bases at J, with 17 bases between the two ends. CDR3 size: 13 residues. Germline CDR1 is SQVTM and CDR2 is ANQGSEA. CDR3 sequence: CSALGRAREKLFF. The CDR3 DNA is TGCAGCGCCCTAGGTCGGGCCCGGGAAAAACTGTTTTTT.

Comments on this clonotype: Its ends do not fully match the called genes, so a read error is possible. The chain recombines TRBV3-1 with TRBJ2-7; 11 bases align to TRBD2. The CDR3 is made up of 16 amino acids. Germline CDR1 reads LGHDT; CDR2 reads YNNKEL (reference sequence). In DNA, the CDR3 is TGTGCCACCAGCCAGTCGGCTAGCGGGAGGCACTACGAGCAGTACTTC. Amino acid sequence: CATSQSASGRHYEQYF.

A few counts support this clonotype. This chain uses TRBV11-2 with TRBJ1-2, with 9 bases aligning to TRBD1. Germline V lookup: CDR1 SGHAT, CDR2 FQNNGV. The trim removed 5 bases at V and 6 bases at J, leaving 10 bases unmatched. The CDR3 consists of 15 residues. The CDR3 is CASSVGDRAGNGYTF. CDR3 nucleotides: TGTGCCAGCAGCGTGGGGGACAGGGCAGGGAATGGCTACACCTTC.

This clonotype has just a few counts. The chain recombines TRBV29-1 with TRBJ2-7; D is possibly TRBD1 (7 bases). The CDR3 consists of 12 residues. V was pared by 5 bases and J by 6 bases, with 14 bases between. Germline V gives CDR1 SQVTM, CDR2 ANQGSEA. This CDR3 reads CSVTSQGGEQYF. DNA of the CDR3: TGCAGCGTTACAAGCCAGGGGGGCGAGCAGTACTTC.

The chain joins TRBV14 to TRBJ2-2; D may be TRBD1 or TRBD2 (5 bases each). The CDR3 has 17 amino acids. Trimming stripped 1 base from V and 0 bases from J, with 12 bases between. The germline gives CDR1 SGHDN, CDR2 FVKESK. CDR3 sequence reads: CASSQVPGPANTGELFF. CDR3 nucleotides: TGTGCCAGCAGCCAAGTGCCGGGACCCGCGAACACCGGGGAGCTGTTTTTT.

The chain employs TRBV2 and TRBJ2-3, with 11 bases aligning to TRBD2. J lost 1 base, V lost 7 bases, and 4 bases had no gene match. This CDR3 is built from 15 residues. Germline V gene data show CDR1 as SNHLY and CDR2 as FYNNEI. The CDR3 DNA sequence: TGTGCCAGCAACGGACTAGCGGGCCGCACAGATACGCAGTATTTT. Its translation is CASNGLAGRTDTQYF.

The sample holds a few counts of this clonotype. The V and J genes are TRBV14 and TRBJ2-1; D is undetermined. CDR3 length equals 13 residues. Trimming cost V 2 bases and J 7 bases, with 9 bases left between them. The V gene's germline CDR1 is SGHDN and CDR2 FVKESK. The CDR3 region has the DNA TGTGCCAGCAGCCAACCTGGGCTGAATGAGCAGTTCTTC. Amino acids: CASSQPGLNEQFF. Using reference TRBV14 and TRBJ2-1 for the parts outside the CDR3, the full variable domain is EAGVTQFPSHSVIEKGQTVTLRCDPISGHDNLYWYRRVMGKEIKFLLHFVKESKQDESGMPNNRFLAERTGGTYSTLKVQPAELEDSGVYFCASSQPGLNEQFFGPGTRLTVL.

J is TRBJ2-2 and V is TRBV27; no reliable D call. Germline V CDR1 and CDR2: MNHEY, SMNVEV (reference sequence). V lost 6 bases to trimming and J lost 2 bases, with 7 bases between them. The CDR3 is 13 amino acids. CDR3 bases: TGTGCCAGCAGAAAAGACAACACCGGGGAGCTGTTTTTT. Translating gives CASRKDNTGELFF.

The gene calls are TRBV7-3 and TRBJ2-1, with 8 bases fitting TRBD2. The trim removed 2 bases at V and 3 bases at J, leaving 3 bases unmatched. The CDR3 contains 15 residues. CDR1 and CDR2 from the germline V gene are SGHTA and FQGTGA. The CDR3 DNA sequence: TGTGCCAGCAGCTTATGGCTAGCGGGCTACAATGAGCAGTTCTTC. It specifies CASSLWLAGYNEQFF.

This clonotype was detected a few times. The chain carries TRBV6-5 and TRBJ1-5, with D possibly TRBD1 on 6 matching bases. CDR3 length: 14 residues. Deletions cut 0 bases from V and 6 bases from J, with 9 bases between. Germline V gene data show CDR1 as MNHEY and CDR2 as SVGAGI. The CDR3 DNA follows: TGTGCCAGCAGTTACTCGAAAGGGGGTCAGCCCCAGCATTTT. This translates into CASSYSKGGQPQHF.

V is TRBV12-3 or TRBV12-4 and J is TRBJ2-5; 14 bases agree with TRBD2. J lost 4 bases, V lost 7 bases, and 8 bases had no gene match. This CDR3 region has 16 residues. The CDR3 region is CASIEGLAGVGETQYF. CDR3 DNA: TGTGCCAGCATAGAGGGACTAGCGGGAGTGGGAGAGACCCAGTACTTC.

DNA for the CDR3: TGTGCCAGCAGTTACTCGGGATGGGCAGGGACGACCACCGACTACGAGCAGTACTTC. It encodes CASSYSGWAGTTTDYEQYF. This chain uses TRBV6-2 or TRBV6-3 with TRBJ2-7; D may correspond to TRBD1 or TRBD2 (5 bases each). The germline CDR1 and CDR2 sequences are MNHEY and SVGEGT. V dropped 0 bases and J dropped 3 bases, with 24 bases sitting between them. This CDR3 region has 19 residues.

This clonotype was picked up a small number of times. The chain employs TRBV18 and TRBJ2-1, with TRBD2 matching 10 bases. Germline CDR1 and CDR2: KGHSH and LQKENI. J gave up 6 bases and V 3 bases, and 5 bases lay outside the gene matches. CDR3 length equals 15 residues. This CDR3 reads CASSPGTSELNEQFF. The CDR3 DNA follows: TGTGCCAGCTCACCCGGGACTAGCGAACTCAATGAGCAGTTCTTC. Complete variable domain (other parts from reference TRBV18 and TRBJ2-1): NAGVMQNPRHLVRRRGQEARLRCSPMKGHSHVYWYRQLPEEGLKFMVYLQKENIIDESGMPKERFSAEFPKEGPSILRIQQVVRGDSAAYFCASSPGTSELNEQFFGPGTRLTVL.